The entry below gives a single TCR beta chain sequence along with its context. Its target is unknown. The data belong to a study of T cell responses to AZD1222 COVID-19 vaccine. Study-level points and caveats: Spike-spanning, vaccine-associated CD4 TCRs were dominant at 160-218 and 743-854.

Only in-frame clones appear in the TCRdb table, and some are missing; sequencing was by immunoSEQ multiplex PCR. Among approximately 110,000 clones listed, roughly 84% were seen once. The sample here was peripheral blood, taken on day 0 of AZD1222 vaccination. The origin of this receptor is an adult in good health.

CDR3 in DNA: TGTGCCAGCAGCCCCCCGACAGGGGCGAACACTGAAGCTTTCTTT. It codes for CASSPPTGANTEAFF. The rearrangement joins TRBV7-9 to TRBJ1-1, with TRBD1 identical over 8 bases. CDR3 length: 15 amino acids. The V segment lost 5 bases and the J segment 1 base; nucleotides outside the gene matches: 6. CDR1 and CDR2 from the germline V gene are SEHNR and FQNEAQ (reference sequence). Full variable domain (missing parts from reference TRBV7-9 and TRBJ1-1): DTGVSQNPRHKITKRGQNVTFRCDPISEHNRLYWYRQTLGQGPEFLTYFQNEAQLEKSRLLSDRFSAERPKGSFSTLEIQRTEQGDSAMYLCASSPPTGANTEAFFGQGTRLTVV.